This TCR beta chain was identified during a study of regulatory T cells in long-lasting Graves disease. Overall study context: Prior antithyroid drug treatment in newly diagnosed Graves' patients lasted under 3 months.

The sample's time point: newly diagnosed GD, antithyroid drugs for less than 3 months. RNA from PBMCs was the source of the TCR library. Researchers made TCR beta libraries by using iRepertoire HTBI primers and running Arm-PCR on CDR3 regions. From the multiplex PCR reads, TCRdb called clonotypes with MiXCR, one entry per CDR3 protein. The sample records 560,000 or so distinct CDR3 sequences, roughly 15% being singletons. In this sample, this clonotype turned up a few times. Its antigen is unknown. Study-level points and caveats: Whereas new patients shared 800 to 1,000 public clonotypes, persistent patients shared more, at 2,500 to 3,500.

The same data also went into a second study, on T cells in Graves' hyperthyroidism and ophthalmopathy. That study reports: Model output signaled ophthalmopathy a median about seven months ahead of onset.

The sequenced sample was peripheral blood mononuclear cells (PBMCs), obtained at new diagnosis, from a patient treated with antithyroid drugs. The clonotype comes from a man between 18 and 29 years old with Graves disease.

CDR3 in amino acids: CASSGRGWYTEAFF. CDR3 DNA: TGTGCCAGCAGTGGGAGGGGATGGTACACTGAAGCTTTCTTT. This chain connects TRBV6-1 to TRBJ1-1; tentatively, D is TRBD1 (5 bases). The CDR3 runs 14 residues. Germline assignment: CDR1 MNHNS and CDR2 SASEGT. Between the trimmed V and J ends, which lost 4 bases and 3 bases, there was a span of 12 bases.